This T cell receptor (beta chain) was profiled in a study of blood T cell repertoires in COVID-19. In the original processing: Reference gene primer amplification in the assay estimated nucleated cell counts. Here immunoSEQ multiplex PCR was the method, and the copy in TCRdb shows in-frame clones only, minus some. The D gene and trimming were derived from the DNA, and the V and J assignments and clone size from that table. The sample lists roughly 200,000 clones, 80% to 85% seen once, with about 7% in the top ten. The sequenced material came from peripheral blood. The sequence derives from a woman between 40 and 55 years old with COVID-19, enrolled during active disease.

CDR3 amino acids: CASSLARGQGGYGYTF. The CDR3, as DNA: TGCGCCAGCAGCTTGGCCCGAGGACAGGGAGGCTATGGCTACACCTTC. This chain links TRBV5-1 with TRBJ1-2; 8 bases line up with TRBD1. Germline-derived CDR1 and CDR2 are SGHRS and YFSETQ. Germline trimming cut 0 bases from V and 4 bases from J; bases unmatched to any gene: 8. The CDR3 consists of 16 residues. The entire variable domain, with the rest obtained from reference TRBV5-1 and TRBJ1-2, is as follows: KAGVTQTPRYLIKTRGQQVTLSCSPISGHRSVSWYQQTPGQGLQFLFEYFSETQRNKGNFPGRFSGRQFSNSRSEMNVSTLELGDSALYLCASSLARGQGGYGYTFGSGTRLTVV.